A selection of T cell receptor beta chains follows, all from one sample in a study of cytomegalovirus exposure and HLA in healthy donors. Assay used: immunoSEQ multiplex PCR; TCRdb lists only in-frame clones, some missing. The sample lists tens of thousands of clones, roughly nine tenths seen once, with 8.4% in the top ten. The sample consisted of PBMCs. These receptors were collected from a woman under 30 in good health and CMV-seropositive. Each CDR3 is given with its conserved first and last residue. Fields, in order: clone size, J gene, D gene, V gene, CDR3 protein, CDR3 DNA. The D gene is left open where the match is weak. Clone size, where shown, is once, few, many, or a class for clones that have expanded.

once TRBJ1-1 NA TRBV7-9 CASSLVGERAFF TGTGCCAGCAGCTTAGTTGGGGAGAGGGCTTTCTTT
NA TRBJ2-1 TRBD2 TRBV2 CASSEFRGDYNEQFF TGTGCCAGCAGTGAATTCCGGGGGGACTACAATGAGCAGTTCTTC
once TRBJ2-5 TRBD2 TRBV5-4 CASSLSSGGARETQYF TGTGCCAGCAGCTTGAGCAGCGGGGGGGCCCGGGAGACCCAGTACTTC
NA TRBJ1-3 TRBD1 TRBV9 CASSVGGQGSGNTIYF TGTGCCAGCAGCGTGGGAGGACAGGGCTCTGGAAACACCATATATTTT
once TRBJ2-1 TRBD1 TRBV13 CASSFNRGNNEQFF TGTGCCAGCAGCTTTAACAGGGGGAACAATGAGCAGTTCTTC
NA TRBJ2-3 TRBD2 TRBV6-4 CASSGTSGTDTQYF TGTGCCAGCAGTGGGACTAGCGGCACAGATACGCAGTATTTT
few TRBJ1-2 NA TRBV2 CASSDSENYGYTF TGTGCCAGCAGTGATTCGGAGAACTATGGCTACACCTTC
NA TRBJ1-2 TRBD1 TRBV7-2 CASSFEQGLGGYTF TGTGCCAGCAGCTTCGAACAGGGGCTCGGTGGCTACACCTTC
NA TRBJ2-1 TRBD2 TRBV6-1 CASSERGTSSYNEQFF TGTGCCAGCAGTGAGAGAGGGACTAGCTCCTACAATGAGCAGTTCTTC
NA TRBJ1-1 TRBD1 TRBV5-1 CASSPKSGTGDRFEAFF TGCGCCAGCAGCCCGAAATCCGGGACAGGCGACCGGTTTGAAGCTTTCTTT
NA TRBJ2-2 NA TRBV27 CASSFNDRVEGTGELFF TGTGCCAGCAGTTTCAACGACAGGGTGGAGGGCACCGGGGAGCTGTTTTTT
NA TRBJ2-2 NA TRBV4-3 CASSQGGTNTGELFF TGCGCCAGCAGCCAAGGGGGGACAAACACCGGGGAGCTGTTTTTT
few TRBJ1-1 TRBD1 TRBV19 CASSIGSGTGGTEAFF TGTGCCAGTAGTATAGGGTCGGGGACAGGGGGCACTGAAGCTTTCTTT
NA TRBJ1-5 TRBD1 TRBV5-6 CASSFTGTGYQPQHF TGTGCCAGCAGCTTTACCGGGACAGGGTATCAGCCCCAGCATTTT
NA TRBJ2-1 NA TRBV5-4 CASRGGIDNEQFF TGTGCCAGCAGGGGGGGTATCGACAATGAGCAGTTCTTC
NA TRBJ1-6 TRBD1 TRBV4-1 CASSLQGTISPLHF TGCGCCAGCAGCCTACAGGGGACAATTTCACCCCTCCACTTT
NA TRBJ2-2 NA TRBV9 CASSALMNTGELFF TGTGCCAGCAGCGCCTTAATGAACACCGGGGAGCTGTTTTTT
NA TRBJ1-2 NA TRBV2 CASIPQSGYGYTF TGTGCCAGCATACCCCAGTCGGGCTATGGCTACACCTTC
NA TRBJ1-2 NA TRBV6-5 CASSYGLGGYTF TGTGCCAGCAGTTACGGGCTCGGAGGCTACACCTTC
NA TRBJ1-3 NA TRBV19 CASSIGAVFGNTIYF TGTGCCAGTAGTATAGGGGCAGTGTTTGGAAACACCATATATTTT
NA TRBJ1-5 NA TRBV5-6 CASSFRDTRSYSNQPQHF TGTGCCAGCAGCTTTAGGGACACCAGATCGTATAGCAATCAGCCCCAGCATTTT
NA TRBJ1-5 NA TRBV28 CASEIPLNQPQHF TGTGCCAGCGAGATACCATTAAATCAGCCCCAGCATTTT
NA TRBJ1-3 NA TRBV5-1 CASSLSPVGSGNTIYF TGCGCCAGCAGCTTGTCTCCTGTCGGCTCTGGAAACACCATATATTTT
NA TRBJ1-3 NA TRBV5-1 CASSLRGAGNTIYF TGCGCCAGCAGCTTGCGGGGGGCCGGAAACACCATATATTTT
NA TRBJ1-1 TRBD1 TRBV27 CASQDRRNTEAFF TGTGCCAGCCAGGACAGGAGGAACACTGAAGCTTTCTTT
NA TRBJ1-4 NA TRBV11-2 CASSLDPGYVGTNEKLFF TGTGCCAGCAGCTTGGATCCAGGATATGTGGGAACTAATGAAAAACTGTTTTTT
NA TRBJ1-4 NA TRBV10-2 CASSESGAGRFNEKLFF TGCGCCAGCAGTGAGTCGGGTGCCGGCAGGTTTAATGAAAAACTGTTTTTT
NA TRBJ1-3 NA TRBV19 CAISSGAGNTIYF TGTGCCATTAGTAGTGGAGCCGGAAACACCATATATTTT
NA TRBJ1-6 NA TRBV7-3 CASSRAGGGQAPLHF TGTGCCAGCAGCAGGGCGGGCGGGGGCCAGGCACCCCTCCACTTT
NA TRBJ1-3 NA TRBV5-4 CASSTLSGGNTIYF TGTGCCAGCAGCACTTTGTCGGGTGGAAACACCATATATTTT
NA TRBJ2-2 TRBD1 TRBV4-3 CASSQERTGGTGELFF TGCGCCAGCAGCCAAGAGAGGACAGGGGGCACCGGGGAGCTGTTTTTT
NA TRBJ2-3 TRBD2 TRBV7-6 CASSLGTSGVIDTQYF TGTGCCAGCAGCTTAGGGACTAGCGGGGTTATAGATACGCAGTATTTT
NA TRBJ2-1 TRBD1 TRBV6-5 CASWTGGVAEQFF TGTGCCAGCTGGACAGGGGGGGTAGCTGAGCAGTTCTTC
NA TRBJ2-7 TRBD1 TRBV6-7 CASSQFRDSSPYEQYF TGTGCCAGCAGCCAATTCCGGGACAGTAGCCCCTACGAGCAGTACTTC
NA TRBJ2-2 TRBD2 TRBV9 CASSVASSGVELFF TGTGCCAGCAGCGTAGCTTCTAGCGGGGTGGAGCTGTTTTTT
once TRBJ1-1 NA TRBV27 CASSLYLNTEAFF TGTGCCAGCAGTTTATACTTGAACACTGAAGCTTTCTTT
few TRBJ1-2 TRBD1 TRBV5-1 CASSPGTVYGYTF TGCGCCAGCAGCCCCGGGACAGTCTATGGCTACACCTTC
NA TRBJ2-3 TRBD1 TRBV5-1 CASSLGQGRTDTQYF TGCGCCAGCAGCTTGGGACAGGGGAGAACAGATACGCAGTATTTT